This T cell receptor (beta chain) derives from a study of blood T cells in healthy people across ages. Sample-barcoded 5' priming and a J-beta primer mix drove a second PCR of 7 to 11 cycles. The authors tagged each cDNA molecule using a template-switch adaptor with 12 random nucleotides. TCRdb fed the 5' RACE reads into MiXCR, producing one record per CDR3 protein. The sample holds 780,000 or so distinct CDR3 sequences, 53% seen once. Trimming stripped 6 bases from V and 3 bases from J, with 17 bases between. There are 15 residues in the CDR3. The sequence came from an older man in good health. Sequenced sample: blood. V is TRBV12-3 or TRBV12-4 and J is TRBJ2-5; D remains unclear. The CDR3 sequence: CASSKTLPSKETQYF. The CDR3 nucleotides read TGTGCCAGCAGCAAGACTCTCCCCTCCAAAGAGACCCAGTACTTC.